Included here is one T cell receptor (beta chain) sequence, with context. This sample was taken from a study of blood T cells in healthy people across ages. The use of a sample-barcoded 5' primer and a J-beta primer mix characterized a second PCR of about 7 to 12 cycles. In TCRdb, the 5' RACE reads were re-called with MiXCR into one record per CDR3 protein. The sample holds about 580,000 distinct CDR3 sequences, around half seen once. This TCR derives from a man older than 75 in good health. Sequencing used blood.

The CDR3 is CSARLAARYNEQFF. DNA of the CDR3: TGCAGTGCTAGACTGGCGGCACGATACAATGAGCAGTTCTTC. The chain joins TRBV20-1 to TRBJ2-1; D call uncertain. In germline, CDR1 is DFQATT, CDR2 SNEGSKA (reference sequence). The V gene lost 2 bases and the J gene lost 4 bases, with 12 bases spanning the gap. This CDR3 region has 14 residues.